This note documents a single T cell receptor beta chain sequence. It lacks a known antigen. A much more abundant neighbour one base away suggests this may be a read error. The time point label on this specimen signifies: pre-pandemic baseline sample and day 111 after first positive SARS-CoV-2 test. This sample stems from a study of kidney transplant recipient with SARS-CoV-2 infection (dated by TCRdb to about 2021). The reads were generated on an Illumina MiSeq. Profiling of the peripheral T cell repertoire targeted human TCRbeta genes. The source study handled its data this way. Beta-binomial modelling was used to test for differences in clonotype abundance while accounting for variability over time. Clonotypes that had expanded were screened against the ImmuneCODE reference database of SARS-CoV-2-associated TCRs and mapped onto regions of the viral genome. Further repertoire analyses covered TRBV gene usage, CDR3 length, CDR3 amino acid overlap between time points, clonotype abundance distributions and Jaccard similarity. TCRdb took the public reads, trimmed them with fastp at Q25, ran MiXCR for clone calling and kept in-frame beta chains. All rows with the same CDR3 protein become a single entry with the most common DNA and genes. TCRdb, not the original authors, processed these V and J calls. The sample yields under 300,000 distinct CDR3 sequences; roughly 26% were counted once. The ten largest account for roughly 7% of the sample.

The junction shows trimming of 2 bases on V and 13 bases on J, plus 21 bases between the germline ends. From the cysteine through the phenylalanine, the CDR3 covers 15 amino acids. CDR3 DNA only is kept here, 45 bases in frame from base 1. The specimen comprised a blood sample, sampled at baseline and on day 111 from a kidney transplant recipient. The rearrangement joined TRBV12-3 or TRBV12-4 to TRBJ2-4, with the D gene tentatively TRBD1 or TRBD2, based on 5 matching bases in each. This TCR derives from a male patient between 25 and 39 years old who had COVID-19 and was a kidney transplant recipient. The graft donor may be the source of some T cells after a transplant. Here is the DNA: TGTGCCAGCAGTTTACGTCGGGACGTGGCCTACGCGCAGTACTTC. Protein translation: CASSLRRDVAYAQYF.